This T cell receptor beta chain was sequenced in a study of blood T cell repertoires in COVID-19. About the study: Spain, Italy and the United States supplied samples that represented acute and convalescent COVID-19.

A word on this clone: Germline is not matched at one junction end, which may reflect a read error.

One Seattle source followed patients from active infection through their disease course. Germline values: CDR1 SGHDT, CDR2 YYEEEE. The CDR3 has 15 amino acids. In the authors' workflow: Reference gene primer amplification in the assay estimated nucleated cell counts. Repertoires were generated with immunoSEQ multiplex PCR, while TCRdb's copy carries only in-frame clones and drops some. The V and J calls and the clone size are those of that table, but D and trimming were determined from the DNA. The sample includes 200,000 to 300,000 clones, approximately 91% of them seen just once. The receptor was derived from a man aged 30-40 years with COVID-19, enrolled during active disease. The chain is built from TRBV5-6 and TRBJ1-2; 8 bases align to TRBD1. The source material was peripheral blood. DNA of the CDR3: TGTGTCAGCAGCTTCAGGGGGCAGGATTATTATGGCTACACCTTC. Translated: CVSSFRGQDYYGYTF.